This T cell receptor beta chain stems from a study of cytomegalovirus exposure and HLA in healthy donors. Concerning this clone: As yet, its antigen is unknown.

Each donor was healthy, and each was a bone marrow donor. Use of 60 Vbeta and 13 Jbeta primers characterized the PCR. This table comes from immunoSEQ multiplex PCR, and its TCRdb copy is limited to in-frame clones, with some not included. The sample has 160,000 or so clones; 70% to 85% are singletons. General observations from the study: In a later analysis, common viral pathogens appeared linked to several of the most significant clusters.

Trimming took 4 bases from V and 6 from J; bases not matched to a gene: 4. Germline CDR1 reads ENHRY; CDR2 reads SYGVKD. The CDR3 has 13 residues. The TCR comes from a woman in her forties or fifties in good health and CMV-seropositive. This chain uses TRBV10-3 with TRBJ2-7; TRBD1 aligns across 9 bases. Source material: PBMCs. The DNA of the CDR3 is TGTGCCATCAGTGCCCAGACAGGGGGCGAGCAGTACTTC. Amino acid sequence: CAISAQTGGEQYF.